This entry lists 8 T cell receptor beta chains sequenced from one sample in a study of blood T cell repertoires in COVID-19 (dated by TCRdb to about 2020). Receptor libraries were prepared by the immunoSEQ multiplex PCR assay. TCRdb holds this immuneACCESS table with in-frame rearrangements only. Some clones are missing; in checked studies, unresolved V genes explain under half, and the rest has no known cause. Recorded for this sample are roughly 97,000 clones; roughly four fifths of them occurred a single time. In total, the top ten clones hold around 4.8% of the sample. Material for sequencing was peripheral blood. These receptors originate from a man in his sixties with acute or convalescent COVID-19.

This chain uses TRBV25-1 with TRBJ1-6; D not resolved. The CDR3 has 14 amino acids. CDR1 is MGHDK and CDR2 is SYGVNS in the germline V gene. Trimming shortened V by 10 bases and J by 5 bases, and 15 bases separated the two germline ends. The CDR3, as DNA: TGTGCCACAGCCCAGGAACTCAATAATTCACCCCTCCACTTT. Translated, it gives CATAQELNNSPLHF.

This sequence joins TRBV10-3 and TRBJ1-2; 10 bases agree with TRBD1. Germline trimming cut 2 bases from V and 3 bases from J; bases unmatched to any gene: 6. Germline V gene data show CDR1 as ENHRY and CDR2 as SYGVKD. This CDR3 contains 16 residues. CDR3 nucleotides: TGTGCCATCAGTGAGAGGAGGACAGGGGGAGACTATGGCTACACCTTC. Translating gives CAISERRTGGDYGYTF.

This rearrangement joins TRBV19 to TRBJ2-1, with 7 bases that match TRBD1. Per the germline V gene, CDR1 is LNHDA and CDR2 is SQIVND (reference sequence). J lost 7 bases, V lost 6 bases, and 6 bases had no gene match. The length of the CDR3 is 13 residues. CDR3 region: CASSSTGSNEQFF. For the CDR3, the DNA is TGTGCCAGTAGCTCGACAGGGAGTAATGAGCAGTTCTTC.

The chain employs TRBV7-2 and TRBJ1-6, with D possibly matching TRBD1 (6 bases). There are 15 residues in the CDR3. CDR1 SGHTA and CDR2 FQGNSA come from the germline V gene. Trimming pared 2 bases from V and 7 bases from J, leaving 12 bases between. The CDR3: CASSLMGARNSPLHF. DNA for the CDR3: TGTGCCAGCAGCTTAATGGGGGCCAGGAATTCACCCCTCCACTTT. The full variable domain, completed using reference TRBV7-2 and TRBJ1-6, is GAGVSQSPSNKVTEKGKDVELRCDPISGHTALYWYRQSLGQGLEFLIYFQGNSAPDKSGLPSDRFSAERTGGSVSTLTIQRTQQEDSAVYLCASSLMGARNSPLHFGNGTRLTVT.

This clone was found a few times. The genes are TRBV11-2 and TRBJ2-7; D is perhaps TRBD2 (5 bases). The CDR3 has 13 residues. The germline V gene encodes CDR1 SGHAT and CDR2 FQNNGV. V lost 5 bases, J lost 3 bases, and 11 bases lay in between. CDR3: CASSSQRYYEQYF. In nucleotides, the CDR3 is TGTGCCAGCAGCAGCCAGCGGTACTACGAGCAGTACTTC. Full variable domain (missing parts from reference TRBV11-2 and TRBJ2-7): EAGVAQSPRYKIIEKRQSVAFWCNPISGHATLYWYQQILGQGPKLLIQFQNNGVVDDSQLPKDRFSAERLKGVDSTLKIQPAKLEDSAVYLCASSSQRYYEQYFGPGTRLTVT.

J is TRBJ1-1 and V is TRBV6-5, with a possible D match to TRBD1 (5 bases). V gave up 6 bases and J gave up 4 bases, with 18 bases separating them. CDR3 size: 15 residues. In germline, CDR1 is MNHEY, CDR2 SVGAGI. CDR3 sequence: CASRFSQGFVTEAFF. The CDR3 region has the DNA TGTGCCAGCAGATTTTCCCAGGGATTTGTCACTGAAGCTTTCTTT.

The CDR3 nucleotides are TGTGCCAGCAGCTTGGGCCTAGCGGCAGCAGATACGCAGTATTTT. It yields the protein CASSLGLAAADTQYF. The chain is built from TRBV7-2 and TRBJ2-3, with TRBD2 matching over 7 bases. This CDR3 has 15 amino acids. The junction had 7 bases not matched to a gene; V was cut back by 3 bases and J by 4 bases. Germline lookup yields CDR1 SGHTA and CDR2 FQGNSA.

This clone has just a few counts. The CDR3, as DNA: TGCGCCAGCAGCTTGTCGTCATCGGGGGATTACCTCGCTTTCTTT. Protein product: CASSLSSSGDYLAFF. The chain uses TRBV5-1 and TRBJ1-1; perhaps TRBD1 as D (5 bases). Germline-derived CDR1 and CDR2 are SGHRS and YFSETQ. The CDR3 is 15 residues long. Trimming removed 1 base from V and 11 bases from J, with 21 bases in between.